This T cell receptor beta chain was recovered during a study of vaccination effects on CD4 cells after COVID-19. Remarks on this clone: As yet, its antigen is unknown.

Before sequencing took place, the ViraFEST assay used viral peptide pools to expand antigen-specific CD4+ T cells. Researchers isolated CD4+ T cells once less than 13 days of culture had elapsed. Nucleocapsid antibodies were negative in the vaccine recipients, who had never had SARS-CoV-2 infection. Roughly 1.8 million PBMC per well received approximately 9.4 IU/ml IL-2 and approximately 10 ug/ml peptides in culture. In the cultures, half the medium was exchanged for IL-2 medium on days 3 and 7. Sequencing was performed with immunoSEQ multiplex PCR; in TCRdb, only in-frame clones are kept and a portion is missing. The sample lists 30,000 to 45,000 clones; approximately 68% were seen once. Per germline, CDR1 GTSNPN and CDR2 SVGIG (reference sequence). This CDR3 spans 17 amino acids. V gave up 4 bases and J gave up 4 bases; unmatched junction bases: 12. Study-wide results and limits: Early post-infection timepoints were missing from the study, which also had few convalescent patients.

The receptor was isolated from a human donor who received a COVID-19 vaccine. The sample consisted of CD4+ T cells from PBMCs cultured with HCoV-OC43 spike peptides, taken before COVID-19 vaccination. The sample's subset: HCoV-OC43 spike overlapping peptide pool stimulation. V and J are TRBV30 and TRBJ2-2; 10 nucleotides match TRBD2. This chain's CDR3 is CAWNLSGGLRGTGELFF. The CDR3 DNA reads TGTGCCTGGAATCTTAGCGGGGGGCTTCGTGGCACCGGGGAGCTGTTTTTT.